The TCR beta chain under discussion was sequenced for a study of T cell responses to AZD1222 COVID-19 vaccine. Libraries were prepared by immunoSEQ multiplex PCR; TCRdb keeps only in-frame clonotypes and omits some of them. The repertoire holds about 130,000 clones, with about nine tenths as singletons. Overall study results and limits: Donors were mostly white British, more females; clonal diversity possibly underestimated. Spike was spanned by vaccine-associated CD4 TCRs, with dominance at 160-218 and 743-854. Nearly half of the spike-specific TCRs reportedly recognize variant regions that carry no mutations. Recipients of AZD1222 seropositive at baseline numbered only 5 to 7.

As for this clone: Its antigen is still unknown.

The starting material was peripheral blood, obtained on day 0 of AZD1222 vaccination. This TCR was recovered from an adult in good health.

CDR3 nucleotide sequence: TGTGCCAGCTCACCGAGAGAAAAGAACACCGGGGAGCTGTTTTTT. It specifies CASSPREKNTGELFF. The V gene is TRBV18, the J gene TRBJ2-2; D call uncertain. The CDR3 has 15 residues. The V end lost 3 bases, the J end lost 1 base, and 9 bases lay between the germline ends. Germline CDR1 and CDR2: KGHSH and LQKENI.